The 16 T cell receptor beta chains in this list originate from one sample, sequenced in a study of blood T cell repertoires in COVID-19. Profiled with immunoSEQ multiplex PCR; TCRdb holds only in-frame clones, not every one. This sample has roughly 150,000 clones; 85% to 90% occur once, and the top ten carry around 2.9%. The source material was peripheral blood. The receptors stem from a woman aged 60-75 years with active COVID-19.

The CDR3 DNA sequence: TGTGCCAGCAGTAAACAGGTCTACGAGCAGTACTTC. This translates into CASSKQVYEQYF. The V and J genes are TRBV6-2 or TRBV6-3 and TRBJ2-7, with D possibly being TRBD1 (5 bases). This CDR3 is 12 amino acids long. With 5 bases removed from V and 3 bases from J, the gap between germline ends came to 8 bases. Germline V CDR1 and CDR2: MNHEY, SVGEGT.

The rearrangement joins TRBV6-6 to TRBJ2-1, with 9 bases identical to TRBD2. The junction had 15 bases not matched to a gene; V was cut back by 5 bases and J by 4 bases. Germline-derived CDR1 and CDR2 are MNHNY and SVGAGI (reference sequence). The CDR3 spans 18 residues. The CDR3 region is CASSPPGASGAPYNEQFF. CDR3 DNA sequence: TGTGCCAGCAGTCCCCCCGGGGCTAGCGGGGCCCCGTACAATGAGCAGTTCTTC.

V usage is TRBV19 and J usage is TRBJ2-1, with 11 bases matching TRBD2. CDR1 and CDR2 from the germline V gene are LNHDA and SQIVND (reference sequence). CDR3 length: 15 amino acids. V was pared by 6 bases and J by 3 bases, with 4 bases of the junction left unmatched. The CDR3 DNA is TGTGCCAGTAGCACCGGACTAGCGGGCTACAATGAGCAGTTCTTC. Protein sequence: CASSTGLAGYNEQFF.

This CDR3 reads CASSLRQGGSSEAFF. The CDR3 DNA reads as TGTGCCAGCAGCCTTAGACAGGGGGGAAGCTCTGAAGCTTTCTTT. The V call is TRBV7-9, the J call TRBJ1-1, with 9 bases lining up with TRBD1. J was trimmed by 6 bases and V by 5 bases; bases with no gene match: 10. The germline V gene has CDR1 SEHNR and CDR2 FQNEAQ (reference sequence). CDR3 length: 15 residues.

The sample holds a few counts of this clone. The J gene is TRBJ1-1, the V gene TRBV18, with TRBD1 matching 9 bases. The CDR3 consists of 15 residues. V lost 3 bases, J lost 1 base, and 3 bases stayed unmatched. Germline V gene data show CDR1 as KGHSH and CDR2 as LQKENI. DNA of the CDR3: TGTGCCAGCTCACCTGGGACAGGGAAGAACACTGAAGCTTTCTTT. Translating gives CASSPGTGKNTEAFF.

V gene TRBV19 combines with J gene TRBJ2-1, with 8 bases identical to TRBD1. The ends lost 4 bases at V and 9 bases at J; junction bases unmatched: 14. CDR1 LNHDA and CDR2 SQIVND come from the germline V gene (reference sequence). This CDR3 contains 16 residues. The CDR3 sequence: CASSKSIGQGAGEQFF. DNA of the CDR3: TGTGCCAGTAGTAAAAGTATCGGGCAGGGGGCTGGTGAGCAGTTCTTC.

The chain links TRBV19 to TRBJ2-1; 8 nucleotides align to TRBD2. CDR3 length equals 15 residues. Trimming removed 6 bases from V and 10 bases from J; junction bases left unmatched: 14. CDR1 and CDR2 from the germline V gene are LNHDA and SQIVND (reference sequence). The CDR3 region is CASRTSVAGWGEQFF. In DNA, the CDR3 is TGTGCCAGTAGGACCTCAGTAGCGGGATGGGGGGAGCAGTTCTTC.

The chain is built from TRBV7-9 and TRBJ2-1, with TRBD2 matching 12 bases. The CDR3 has 16 amino acids. Trimming removed 5 bases from V and 3 bases from J; junction bases left unmatched: 5. Germline V CDR1 and CDR2: SEHNR, FQNEAQ (reference sequence). The CDR3 nucleotides read TGTGCCAGCAGCCCAACTAGCGGGAGGAACTACAATGAGCAGTTCTTC. It yields the protein CASSPTSGRNYNEQFF.

The chain joins TRBV5-1 to TRBJ1-4; TRBD1 matches at 8 bases. This CDR3 spans 14 amino acids. The trim removed 4 bases at V and 8 bases at J, leaving 7 bases unmatched. Germline lookup yields CDR1 SGHRS and CDR2 YFSETQ. CDR3 region: CASSIGQGREKLFF. In DNA, the CDR3 is TGCGCCAGCAGCATCGGACAGGGACGGGAAAAACTGTTTTTT. Looking up the rest from reference TRBV5-1 and TRBJ1-4 gives the full variable domain: KAGVTQTPRYLIKTRGQQVTLSCSPISGHRSVSWYQQTPGQGLQFLFEYFSETQRNKGNFPGRFSGRQFSNSRSEMNVSTLELGDSALYLCASSIGQGREKLFFGSGTQLSVL.

The chain recombines TRBV24-1 with TRBJ2-2; TRBD2 aligns across 7 bases. Germline CDR1 and CDR2: KGHDR and SFDVKD. The CDR3 totals 15 residues. V was clipped by 9 bases and J by 6 bases; unmatched bases: 12. CDR3 sequence reads: CATSERGGWAGELFF. CDR3 in DNA: TGTGCCACCTCCGAGCGGGGAGGGTGGGCCGGGGAGCTGTTTTTT.

This CDR3 is CASSLGTSGRAYEQYF. The CDR3 DNA follows: TGTGCCAGCAGCTTAGGGACTAGCGGGAGGGCCTACGAGCAGTACTTC. The chain has TRBV7-3 and TRBJ2-7; 16 nucleotides line up with TRBD2. Germline V CDR1 and CDR2: SGHTA, FQGTGA. Germline trimming cut 2 bases from V and 2 bases from J; bases unmatched to any gene: 0. The CDR3 contains 16 residues.

As regards this clone: The sample holds other DNA sequences that translate to the same CDR3. This sequence joins TRBV6-2 or TRBV6-3 and TRBJ2-5; the D gene is possibly TRBD1 (5 bases). The CDR3 is 13 amino acids. Trimming pared 5 bases from V and 1 base from J, leaving 8 bases between. The germline CDR1 and CDR2 sequences are MNHEY and SVGEGT. The CDR3 is CASSRDSQETQYF. The CDR3 DNA reads as TGTGCCAGCAGTCGAGACAGCCAAGAGACCCAGTACTTC.

The chain combines TRBV7-8 with TRBJ2-1; 11 nucleotides agree with TRBD2. Germline V gene sequence: CDR1 SGHVS, CDR2 FQNEAQ. The CDR3 consists of 15 residues. Trimming took 2 bases from V and 5 from J; bases not matched to a gene: 2. The CDR3 sequence: CASSLRTSGHNEQFF. The CDR3 DNA reads TGTGCCAGCAGCTTACGGACTAGCGGGCACAATGAGCAGTTCTTC.

The chain's CDR3 is CASSQEGGSTDTQYF. The CDR3 coding sequence is TGTGCCAGCAGCCAAGAGGGGGGGAGCACAGATACGCAGTATTTT. The chain combines TRBV3-1 (or the pseudogene TRBV3-2) with TRBJ2-3, with 7 bases fitting TRBD2. This CDR3 contains 15 residues. V shed 0 bases and J 0 bases; nucleotides not matched to a gene: 0. Germline V gene lookup returns CDR1 LGHDT and CDR2 YNNKEL (reference sequence).

The chain uses TRBV11-1 and TRBJ1-2, with D perhaps TRBD1 (5 bases). Germline CDR1 SGHAT, CDR2 FQDESV (reference sequence). V was clipped by 5 bases and J by 7 bases, with 20 bases between them. The CDR3 spans 15 residues. The CDR3 sequence: CASSPRASPLFGYTF. Here the CDR3 DNA reads TGTGCCAGCAGCCCCAGGGCCAGCCCCCTCTTTGGCTACACCTTC. The full variable domain, its missing parts supplied by reference TRBV11-1 and TRBJ1-2, is EAEVAQSPRYKITEKSQAVAFWCDPISGHATLYWYRQILGQGPELLVQFQDESVVDDSQLPKDRFSAERLKGVDSTLKIQPAELGDSAMYLCASSPRASPLFGYTFGSGTRLTVV.

The chain uses TRBV7-2 and TRBJ1-2, with TRBD1 identical over 9 bases. The CDR3 contains 15 residues. Unmatched junction bases numbered 1, after V lost 1 base and J lost 1 base. Germline V CDR1 and CDR2: SGHTA, FQGNSA. CDR3 loop: CASSLGTGVNYGYTF. CDR3 in DNA: TGTGCCAGCAGCTTAGGGACAGGGGTTAACTATGGCTACACCTTC.